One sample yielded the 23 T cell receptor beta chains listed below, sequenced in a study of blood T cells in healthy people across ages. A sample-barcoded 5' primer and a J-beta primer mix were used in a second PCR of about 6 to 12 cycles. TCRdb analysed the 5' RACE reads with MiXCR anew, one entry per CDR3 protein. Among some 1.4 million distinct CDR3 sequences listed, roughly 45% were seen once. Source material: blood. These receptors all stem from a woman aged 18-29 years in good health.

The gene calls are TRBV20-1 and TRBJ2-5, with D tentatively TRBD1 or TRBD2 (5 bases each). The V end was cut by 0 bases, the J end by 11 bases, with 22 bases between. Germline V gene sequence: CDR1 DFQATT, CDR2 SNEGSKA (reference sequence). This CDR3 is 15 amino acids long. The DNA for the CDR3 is TGCAGTGCTAGAGATGGGACGGGGAATCCCTACGATCAGTACTTC. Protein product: CSARDGTGNPYDQYF.

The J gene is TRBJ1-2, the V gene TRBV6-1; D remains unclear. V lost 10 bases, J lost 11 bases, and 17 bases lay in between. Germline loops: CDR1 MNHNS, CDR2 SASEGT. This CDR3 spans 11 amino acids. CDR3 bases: TGTGCCACCTCCGATCGTAGGGAATACACCTTC. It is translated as CATSDRREYTF.

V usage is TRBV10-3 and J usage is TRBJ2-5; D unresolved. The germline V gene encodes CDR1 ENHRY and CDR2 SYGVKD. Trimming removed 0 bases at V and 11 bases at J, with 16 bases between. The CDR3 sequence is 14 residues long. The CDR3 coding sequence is TGTGCCATCAGTGAGTCTTCCCCACCCCTAAAGCAGTACTTC. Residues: CAISESSPPLKQYF.

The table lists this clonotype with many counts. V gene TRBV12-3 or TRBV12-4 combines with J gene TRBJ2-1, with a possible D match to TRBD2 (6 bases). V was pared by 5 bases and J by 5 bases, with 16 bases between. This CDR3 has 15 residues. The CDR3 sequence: CASSRPGLLNNEQFF. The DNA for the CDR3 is TGTGCCAGCAGTCGCCCGGGACTCCTTAACAATGAGCAGTTCTTC.

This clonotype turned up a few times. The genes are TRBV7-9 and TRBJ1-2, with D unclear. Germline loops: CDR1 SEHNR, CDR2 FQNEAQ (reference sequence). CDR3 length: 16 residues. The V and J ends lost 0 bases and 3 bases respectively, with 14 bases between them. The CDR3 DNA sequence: TGTGCCAGCAGCTTAGCGGGAAGGCGGATAGACTATGGCTACACCTTC. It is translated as CASSLAGRRIDYGYTF.

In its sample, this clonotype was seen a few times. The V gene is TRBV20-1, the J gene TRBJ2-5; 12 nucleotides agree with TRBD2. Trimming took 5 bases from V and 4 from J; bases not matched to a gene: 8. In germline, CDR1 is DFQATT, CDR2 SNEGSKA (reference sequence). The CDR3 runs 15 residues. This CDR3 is CSALRLAGDRETQYF. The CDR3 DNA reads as TGCAGTGCTTTACGACTAGCGGGAGATCGAGAGACCCAGTACTTC.

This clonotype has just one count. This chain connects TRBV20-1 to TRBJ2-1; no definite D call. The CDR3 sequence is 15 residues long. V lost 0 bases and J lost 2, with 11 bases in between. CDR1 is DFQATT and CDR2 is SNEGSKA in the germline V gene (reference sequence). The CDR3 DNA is TGCAGTGCTAGAGATCCTGGGGATACCTACAATGAGCAGTTCTTC. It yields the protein CSARDPGDTYNEQFF.

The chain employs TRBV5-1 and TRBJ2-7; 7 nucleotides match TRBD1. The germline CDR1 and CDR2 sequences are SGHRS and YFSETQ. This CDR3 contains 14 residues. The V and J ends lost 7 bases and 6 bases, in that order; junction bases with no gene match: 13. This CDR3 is CASANSNRGSEQYF. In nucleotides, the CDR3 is TGCGCCAGCGCCAATTCAAACAGGGGATCCGAGCAGTACTTC.

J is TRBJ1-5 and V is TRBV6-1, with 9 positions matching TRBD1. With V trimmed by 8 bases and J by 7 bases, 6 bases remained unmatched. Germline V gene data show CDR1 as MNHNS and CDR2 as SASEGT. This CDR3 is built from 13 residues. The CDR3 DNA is TGTGCCAGCGTGGGACAGGGAGCCCAGCCCCAGCATTTT. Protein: CASVGQGAQPQHF.

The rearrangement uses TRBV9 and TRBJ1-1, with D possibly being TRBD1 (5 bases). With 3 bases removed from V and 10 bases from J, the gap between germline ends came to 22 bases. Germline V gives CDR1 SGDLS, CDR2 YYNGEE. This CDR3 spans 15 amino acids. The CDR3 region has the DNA TGTGCCAGCAGCGAGCGATTAGACAGAGTAGGTCGAGCTTTCTTT. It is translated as CASSERLDRVGRAFF.

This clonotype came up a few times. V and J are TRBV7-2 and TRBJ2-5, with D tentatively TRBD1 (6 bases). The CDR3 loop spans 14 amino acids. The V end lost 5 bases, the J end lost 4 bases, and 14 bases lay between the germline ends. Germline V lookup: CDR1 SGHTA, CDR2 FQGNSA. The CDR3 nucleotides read TGTGCCAGCAGCAAGACAGGTTTTCTAGAGACCCAGTACTTC. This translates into CASSKTGFLETQYF.

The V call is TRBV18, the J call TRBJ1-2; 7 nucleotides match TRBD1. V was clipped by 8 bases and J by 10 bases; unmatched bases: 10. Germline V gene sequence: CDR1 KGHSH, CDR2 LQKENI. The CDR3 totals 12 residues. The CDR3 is CASASQTGPYTF. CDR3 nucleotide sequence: TGTGCCAGCGCAAGCCAGACAGGGCCCTACACCTTC.

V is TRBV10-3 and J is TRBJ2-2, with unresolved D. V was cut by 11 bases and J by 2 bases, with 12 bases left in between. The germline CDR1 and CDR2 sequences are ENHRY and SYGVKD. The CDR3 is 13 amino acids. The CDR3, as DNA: TGTGCCGTCGGCGGAGCAAACACCGGGGAGCTGTTTTTT. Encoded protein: CAVGGANTGELFF.

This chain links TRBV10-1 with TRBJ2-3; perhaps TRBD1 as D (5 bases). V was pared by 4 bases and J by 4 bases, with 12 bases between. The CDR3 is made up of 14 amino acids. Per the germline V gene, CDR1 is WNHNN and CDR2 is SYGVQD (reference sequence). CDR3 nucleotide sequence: TGCGCCAGCAGTGGGGGCCTACTCGCAGATACGCAGTATTTT. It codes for CASSGGLLADTQYF.

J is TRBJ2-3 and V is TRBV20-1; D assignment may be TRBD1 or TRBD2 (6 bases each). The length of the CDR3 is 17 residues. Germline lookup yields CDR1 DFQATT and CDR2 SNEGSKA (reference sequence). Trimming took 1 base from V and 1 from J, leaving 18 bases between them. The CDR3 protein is CSARVLGGGDGTDTQYF. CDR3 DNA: TGCAGTGCTAGAGTTCTCGGGGGCGGCGACGGCACAGATACGCAGTATTTT.

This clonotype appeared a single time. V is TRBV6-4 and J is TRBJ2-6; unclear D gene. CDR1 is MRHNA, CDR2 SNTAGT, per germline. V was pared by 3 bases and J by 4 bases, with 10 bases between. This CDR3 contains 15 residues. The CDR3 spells CASSEMFSGANVLTF. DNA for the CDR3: TGTGCCAGCAGTGAGATGTTTTCCGGGGCCAACGTCCTGACTTTC.

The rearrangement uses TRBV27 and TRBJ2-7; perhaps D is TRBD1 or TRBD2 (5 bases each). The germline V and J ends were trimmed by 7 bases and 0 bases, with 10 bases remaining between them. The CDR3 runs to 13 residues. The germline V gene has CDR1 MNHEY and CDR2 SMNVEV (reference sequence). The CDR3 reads CASKTGASYEQYF. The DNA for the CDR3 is TGTGCCAGCAAAACCGGGGCCTCCTACGAGCAGTACTTC.

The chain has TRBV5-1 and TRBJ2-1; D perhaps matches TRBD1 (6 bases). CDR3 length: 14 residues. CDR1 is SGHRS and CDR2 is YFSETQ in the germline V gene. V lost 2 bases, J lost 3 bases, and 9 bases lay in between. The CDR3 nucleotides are TGCGCCAGCAGCTTCCAGGGGATCTACAATGAGCAGTTCTTC. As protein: CASSFQGIYNEQFF.

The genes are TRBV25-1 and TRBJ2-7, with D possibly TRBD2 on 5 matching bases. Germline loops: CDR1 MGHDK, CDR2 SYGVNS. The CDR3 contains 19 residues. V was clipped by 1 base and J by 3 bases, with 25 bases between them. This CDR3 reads CASSELARPEQTNHYEQYF. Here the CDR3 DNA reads TGTGCCAGCAGTGAATTAGCCCGTCCTGAACAGACTAATCACTACGAGCAGTACTTC.

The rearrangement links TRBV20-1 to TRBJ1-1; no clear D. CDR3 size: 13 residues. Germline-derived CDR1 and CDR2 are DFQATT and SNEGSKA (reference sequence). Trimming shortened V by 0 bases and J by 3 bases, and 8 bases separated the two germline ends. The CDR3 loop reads CSAREGGDTEAFF. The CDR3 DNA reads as TGCAGTGCTAGAGAGGGCGGGGACACTGAAGCTTTCTTT.

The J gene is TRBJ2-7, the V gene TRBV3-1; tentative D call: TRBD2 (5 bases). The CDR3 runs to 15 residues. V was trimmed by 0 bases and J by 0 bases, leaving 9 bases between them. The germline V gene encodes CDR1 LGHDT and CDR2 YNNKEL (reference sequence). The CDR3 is CASSQDSGNSYEQYF. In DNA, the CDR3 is TGTGCCAGCAGCCAAGATTCGGGAAACTCCTACGAGCAGTACTTC.

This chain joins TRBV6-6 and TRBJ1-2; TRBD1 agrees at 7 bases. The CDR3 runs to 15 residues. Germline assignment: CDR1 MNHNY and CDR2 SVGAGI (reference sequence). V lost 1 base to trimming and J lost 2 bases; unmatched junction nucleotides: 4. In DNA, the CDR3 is TGTGCCAGCAGTTACTTTCAGGGGGGGAACTATGGCTACACCTTC. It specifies CASSYFQGGNYGYTF.

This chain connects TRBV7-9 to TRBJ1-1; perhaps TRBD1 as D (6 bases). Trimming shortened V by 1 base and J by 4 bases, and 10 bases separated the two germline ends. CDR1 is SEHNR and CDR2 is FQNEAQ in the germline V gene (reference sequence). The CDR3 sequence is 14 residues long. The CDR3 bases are TGTGCCAGCAGCTTAGGGACAGACGGCACTGAAGCTTTCTTT. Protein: CASSLGTDGTEAFF.